A selection of T cell receptor beta chains follows, all from one sample in a study of cytomegalovirus exposure and HLA in healthy donors. The assay was immunoSEQ multiplex PCR, and TCRdb's table has in-frame clones only and misses some. Recorded here are tens of thousands of clones; the top ten clones represent 2.5% to 3%. Sequencing input: PBMCs. These TCRs come from a man between 40 and 49 years old in good health and CMV-seronegative. Each CDR3 is given with its conserved first and last residue. The D gene is left open where the match is weak.

v_gene	d_gene	j_gene	CDR3aa	CDR3nt
TRBV27	TRBD2	TRBJ2-7	CASRPGLAAYEQYF	TGTGCCAGCAGGCCGGGACTAGCAGCCTACGAGCAGTACTTC
TRBV6-5	TRBD2	TRBJ2-7	CASSRGGYEQYF	TGTGCCAGCAGCCGCGGGGGGTACGAGCAGTACTTC
TRBV7-6	TRBD2	TRBJ2-1	CASSWARAGPGRSVGEQFF	TGTGCCAGCAGCTGGGCCCGAGCGGGGCCCGGCAGGAGTGTTGGTGAGCAGTTCTTC
TRBV19	NA	TRBJ2-1	CASSIQGPSYNEQFF	TGTGCCAGTAGTATACAGGGTCCTTCCTACAATGAGCAGTTCTTC
TRBV30	NA	TRBJ2-1	CAFWDIVNEQFF	TGTGCCTTCTGGGACATTGTAAATGAGCAGTTCTTC
TRBV10-1	NA	TRBJ1-4	CASPEGGQPNEKLFF	TGCGCCAGCCCCGAGGGGGGGCAGCCTAATGAAAAACTGTTTTTT
TRBV4-1	TRBD1	TRBJ1-2	CASSQQGGKGGYTF	TGCGCCAGCAGCCAGCAGGGGGGAAAAGGGGGCTACACCTTC
TRBV28	NA	TRBJ1-1	CASSSPTSEAFF	TGTGCCAGCAGTTCCCCAACATCGGAAGCTTTCTTT
TRBV21-1	NA	TRBJ2-5	CASSKLAGAPGVETQYF	TGTGCCAGCAGCAAACTAGCGGGGGCCCCAGGAGTAGAGACCCAGTACTTC
TRBV29-1	TRBD1	TRBJ1-1	CSVKTGALNTEAFF	TGCAGCGTGAAGACAGGGGCCCTAAACACTGAAGCTTTCTTT
TRBV11-2	TRBD2	TRBJ2-7	CASSLETSGNYEQYF	TGTGCCAGCAGCTTAGAGACTAGCGGGAACTACGAGCAGTACTTC
TRBV6-1	NA	TRBJ1-1	CASSGGLRTNTEAFF	TGTGCCAGCAGTGGAGGGCTCCGGACCAACACTGAAGCTTTCTTT
TRBV28	NA	TRBJ1-5	CASSLSGPNQPQHF	TGTGCCAGCAGTTTATCAGGGCCCAATCAGCCCCAGCATTTT
TRBV27	TRBD1	TRBJ1-6	CASRITGTVGSPLHF	TGTGCCAGCAGGATAACCGGGACAGTTGGTTCACCCCTCCACTTT
TRBV28	TRBD1	TRBJ2-2	CASSFDRAGTGELFF	TGTGCCAGCAGTTTCGACAGGGCGGGCACCGGGGAGCTGTTTTTT
TRBV29-1	NA	TRBJ1-1	CSVRIGGGTEAFF	TGCAGCGTTCGTATAGGGGGGGGGACTGAAGCTTTCTTT
TRBV5-5	NA	TRBJ1-2	CASSVRSNLRPNYGYTF	TGTGCCAGCAGCGTCCGGAGTAATTTGCGCCCTAACTATGGCTACACCTTC
TRBV5-4	TRBD1	TRBJ2-3	CASSPNRGQRDTQYF	TGTGCCAGCAGCCCAAACAGGGGGCAAAGGGATACGCAGTATTTT
TRBV10-3	NA	TRBJ1-4	CAIRGDTNNEKLFF	TGTGCCATCAGGGGGGACACTAATAATGAAAAACTGTTTTTT
TRBV11-2	NA	TRBJ2-1	CASSLEGRGRNEQFF	TGTGCCAGCAGCTTAGAAGGTAGGGGTAGGAATGAGCAGTTCTTC
TRBV7-3	TRBD2	TRBJ2-5	CASSPAAGGPGGETQYF	TGTGCCAGCAGCCCCGCGGCGGGGGGGCCGGGCGGGGAGACCCAGTACTTC
TRBV2	TRBD2	TRBJ2-7	CASRRTSGRSSYEQYF	TGTGCCAGCAGGCGGACTAGCGGCCGGAGCTCCTACGAGCAGTACTTC
TRBV19	NA	TRBJ1-2	CASTPMAGAGYGYTF	TGTGCCAGTACCCCGATGGCGGGGGCGGGCTATGGCTACACCTTC
TRBV11-2	TRBD2	TRBJ2-7	CASSLVAGGSYEQYF	TGTGCCAGCAGCTTAGTTGCGGGGGGGTCCTACGAGCAGTACTTC
TRBV30	TRBD2	TRBJ2-5	CAWSPGTSGQETQYF	TGTGCCTGGAGTCCTGGGACTAGCGGGCAAGAGACCCAGTACTTC
TRBV30	TRBD2	TRBJ2-1	CAWSPVRLAHYNEQFF	TGTGCCTGGAGTCCGGTTCGACTAGCGCACTACAATGAGCAGTTCTTC
TRBV4-2	NA	TRBJ2-2	CASSLRQAAGAGELFF	TGTGCCAGCAGCCTACGACAGGCGGCAGGGGCCGGGGAGCTGTTTTTT
TRBV7-3	TRBD2	TRBJ2-1	CASSPRGGPNNEQFF	TGTGCCAGCAGCCCCCGGGGGGGGCCCAACAATGAGCAGTTCTTC
TRBV30	NA	TRBJ2-1	CAWRQGNNEQFF	TGTGCCTGGAGGCAGGGGAACAATGAGCAGTTCTTC
TRBV2	NA	TRBJ1-5	CASSTQGDQPQHF	TGTGCCAGCAGTACCCAGGGTGACCAGCCCCAGCATTTT
TRBV6-5	NA	TRBJ2-5	CASRAGHGETQYF	TGTGCCAGCAGGGCGGGGCACGGGGAGACCCAGTACTTC
TRBV30	NA	TRBJ1-5	CAWSVRELYQPQHF	TGTGCCTGGAGTGTGAGGGAGTTATATCAGCCCCAGCATTTT
TRBV28	NA	TRBJ1-4	CASRPTGGVNEKLFF	TGTGCCAGCAGACCAACGGGGGGTGTTAATGAAAAACTGTTTTTT
TRBV4-1	TRBD2	TRBJ2-7	CASSLRTSGVFYEQYF	TGCGCCAGCAGCCTACGGACTAGCGGGGTTTTCTACGAGCAGTACTTC
TRBV6-5	NA	TRBJ1-6	CASSYSVSSYNSPLHF	TGTGCCAGCAGTTACTCTGTGAGCTCCTATAATTCACCCCTCCACTTT